Given below is one T cell receptor beta chain in context. No antigen is known for it. This entry belongs to a study of cytomegalovirus exposure and HLA in healthy donors. Findings of the study overall: Earlier findings revealed that most TCR beta V segments proved productive either about 87% or about 30% of the time. Specificity for CMV antigens was confirmed in vitro for a few of the CMV-associated chains.

CDR3 length: 15 amino acids. Trimming took 8 bases from V and 1 from J; bases not matched to a gene: 9. Germline CDR1 is MNHNS and CDR2 is SASEGT. PCR primers comprised 60 Vbeta and 13 Jbeta primers. TCRdb's table, derived via immunoSEQ multiplex PCR, lists solely in-frame clones and lacks some. Seen here are roughly 160,000 clones, approximately 73% observed once, and the top ten hold 4.5% to 5.5%. The clonotype originates from a young woman in good health and CMV-seropositive. The V and J genes are TRBV6-1 and TRBJ1-1; 8 bases align to TRBD1. The source material was PBMCs. The DNA for the CDR3 is TGTGCCAGCTCCCGGACGGGGACAGGGAACACTGAAGCTTTCTTT. This encodes CASSRTGTGNTEAFF.